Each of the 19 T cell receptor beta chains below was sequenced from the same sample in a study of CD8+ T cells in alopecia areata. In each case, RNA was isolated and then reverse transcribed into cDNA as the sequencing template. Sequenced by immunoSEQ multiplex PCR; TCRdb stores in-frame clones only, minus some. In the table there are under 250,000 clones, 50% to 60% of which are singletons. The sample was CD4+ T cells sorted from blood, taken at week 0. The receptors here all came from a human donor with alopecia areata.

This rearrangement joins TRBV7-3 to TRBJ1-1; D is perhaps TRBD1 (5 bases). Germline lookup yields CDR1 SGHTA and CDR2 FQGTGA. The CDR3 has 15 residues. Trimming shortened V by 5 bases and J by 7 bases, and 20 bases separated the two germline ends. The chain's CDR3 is CASSPRGSPLNEAFF. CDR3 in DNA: TGTGCCAGCAGCCCTCGGGGCAGTCCCCTTAATGAAGCTTTCTTT.

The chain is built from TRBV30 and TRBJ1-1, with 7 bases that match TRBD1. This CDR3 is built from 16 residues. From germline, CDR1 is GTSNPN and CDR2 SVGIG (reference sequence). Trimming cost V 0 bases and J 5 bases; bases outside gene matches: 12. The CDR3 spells CAWSVPPSTGKTEAFF. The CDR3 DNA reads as TGTGCCTGGAGTGTCCCACCATCGACAGGGAAAACTGAAGCTTTCTTT.

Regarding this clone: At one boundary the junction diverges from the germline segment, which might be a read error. The CDR3 nucleotides read TGCAGTGCAACGGTTAGCAACATTCAATACTTC. Protein product: CSATVSNIQYF. This chain joins TRBV20-1 and TRBJ2-4, with unresolved D. The germline CDR1 and CDR2 sequences are DFQATT and SNEGSKA (reference sequence). The CDR3 sequence is 11 residues long.

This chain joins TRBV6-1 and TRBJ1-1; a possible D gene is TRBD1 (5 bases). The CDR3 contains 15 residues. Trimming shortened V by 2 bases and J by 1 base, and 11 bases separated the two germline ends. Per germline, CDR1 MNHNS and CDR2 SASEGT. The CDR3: CASSEYGTGNTEAFF. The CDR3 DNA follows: TGTGCCAGCAGTGAATACGGGACGGGGAACACTGAAGCTTTCTTT.

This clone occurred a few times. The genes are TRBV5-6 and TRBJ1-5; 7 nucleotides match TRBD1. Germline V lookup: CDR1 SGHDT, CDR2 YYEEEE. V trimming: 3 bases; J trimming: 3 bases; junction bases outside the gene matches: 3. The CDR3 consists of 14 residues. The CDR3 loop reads CASSWGQLNQPQHF. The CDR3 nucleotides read TGTGCCAGCAGCTGGGGACAGCTCAATCAGCCCCAGCATTTT.

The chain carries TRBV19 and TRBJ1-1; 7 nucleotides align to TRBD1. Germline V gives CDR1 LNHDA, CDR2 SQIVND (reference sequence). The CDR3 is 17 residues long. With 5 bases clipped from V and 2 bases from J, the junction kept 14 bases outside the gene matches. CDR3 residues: CASSLEGARPKNTEAFF. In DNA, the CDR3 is TGTGCCAGTAGTCTGGAGGGGGCGCGGCCGAAAAACACTGAAGCTTTCTTT.

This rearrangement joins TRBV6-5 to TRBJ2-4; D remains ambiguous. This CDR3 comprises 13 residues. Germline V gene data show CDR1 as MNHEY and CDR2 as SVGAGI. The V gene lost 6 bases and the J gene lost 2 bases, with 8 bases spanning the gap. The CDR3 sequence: CASRDITKNIQYF. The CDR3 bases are TGTGCCAGCAGAGACATAACCAAAAACATTCAGTACTTC.

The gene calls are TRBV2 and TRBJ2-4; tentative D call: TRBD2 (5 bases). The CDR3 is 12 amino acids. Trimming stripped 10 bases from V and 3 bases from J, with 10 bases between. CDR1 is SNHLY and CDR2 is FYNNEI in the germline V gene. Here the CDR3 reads CANREDKNIQYF. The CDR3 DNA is TGTGCCAACCGGGAAGACAAAAACATTCAGTACTTC.

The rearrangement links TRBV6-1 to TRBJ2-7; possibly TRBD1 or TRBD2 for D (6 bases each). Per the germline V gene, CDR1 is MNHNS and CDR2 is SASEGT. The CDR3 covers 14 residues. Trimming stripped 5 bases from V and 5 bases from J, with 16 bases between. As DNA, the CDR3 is TGTGCCAGCAGTAGGGTCGGGGGCTGGAACGAGCAGTACTTC. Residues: CASSRVGGWNEQYF.

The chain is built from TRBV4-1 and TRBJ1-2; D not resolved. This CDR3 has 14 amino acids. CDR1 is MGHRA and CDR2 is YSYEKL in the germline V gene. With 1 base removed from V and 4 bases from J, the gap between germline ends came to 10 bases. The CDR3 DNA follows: TGCGCCAGCAGCCAAGTTTTGGGGATCTATGGCTACACCTTC. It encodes CASSQVLGIYGYTF.

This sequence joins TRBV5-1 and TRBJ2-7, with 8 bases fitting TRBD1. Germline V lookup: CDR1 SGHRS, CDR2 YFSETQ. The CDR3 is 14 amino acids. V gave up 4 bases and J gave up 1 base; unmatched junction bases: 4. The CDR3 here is CASSQDRASYEQYF. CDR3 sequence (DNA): TGCGCCAGCAGCCAGGACAGGGCGTCCTACGAGCAGTACTTC.

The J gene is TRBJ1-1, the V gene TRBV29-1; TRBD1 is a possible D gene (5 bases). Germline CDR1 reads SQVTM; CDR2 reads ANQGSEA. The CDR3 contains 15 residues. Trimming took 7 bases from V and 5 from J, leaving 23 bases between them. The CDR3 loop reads CSGRDGGLLGTEAFF. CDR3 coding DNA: TGCAGCGGCCGGGACGGAGGACTACTGGGTACTGAAGCTTTCTTT.

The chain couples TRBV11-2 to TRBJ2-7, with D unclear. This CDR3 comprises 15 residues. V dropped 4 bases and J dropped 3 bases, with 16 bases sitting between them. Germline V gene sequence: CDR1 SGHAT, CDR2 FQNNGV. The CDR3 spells CASSYMTDSHYEQYF. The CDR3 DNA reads TGTGCCAGCAGCTATATGACGGATTCCCACTACGAGCAGTACTTC. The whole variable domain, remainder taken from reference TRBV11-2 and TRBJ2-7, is EAGVAQSPRYKIIEKRQSVAFWCNPISGHATLYWYQQILGQGPKLLIQFQNNGVVDDSQLPKDRFSAERLKGVDSTLKIQPAKLEDSAVYLCASSYMTDSHYEQYFGPGTRLTVT.

CDR3 nucleotide sequence: TGCGCCAGCAGCCATCAGGGGGTCGGCACTGAAGCTTTCTTT. Protein product: CASSHQGVGTEAFF. The rearrangement links TRBV4-1 to TRBJ1-1, with 7 bases fitting TRBD1. CDR3 length: 14 amino acids. The germline V gene encodes CDR1 MGHRA and CDR2 YSYEKL. The ends lost 3 bases at V and 4 bases at J; junction bases unmatched: 5.

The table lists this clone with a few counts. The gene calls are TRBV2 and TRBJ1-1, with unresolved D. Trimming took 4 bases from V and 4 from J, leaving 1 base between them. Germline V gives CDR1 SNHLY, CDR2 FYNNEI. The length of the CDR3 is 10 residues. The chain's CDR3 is CASSATEAFF. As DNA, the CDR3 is TGTGCCAGCAGTGCCACTGAAGCTTTCTTT.

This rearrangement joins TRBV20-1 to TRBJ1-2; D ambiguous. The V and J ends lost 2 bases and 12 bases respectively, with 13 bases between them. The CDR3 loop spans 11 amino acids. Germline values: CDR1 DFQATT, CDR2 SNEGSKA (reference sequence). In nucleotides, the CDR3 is TGCAGTGCTAGAATGACCCAGAGTCACACCTTC. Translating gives CSARMTQSHTF.

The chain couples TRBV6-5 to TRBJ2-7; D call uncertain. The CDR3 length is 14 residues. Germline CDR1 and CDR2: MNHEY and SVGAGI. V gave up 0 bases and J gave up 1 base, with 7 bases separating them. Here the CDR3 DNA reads TGTGCCAGCAGTTACTCGATTGGGTCCTACGAGCAGTACTTC. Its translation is CASSYSIGSYEQYF.

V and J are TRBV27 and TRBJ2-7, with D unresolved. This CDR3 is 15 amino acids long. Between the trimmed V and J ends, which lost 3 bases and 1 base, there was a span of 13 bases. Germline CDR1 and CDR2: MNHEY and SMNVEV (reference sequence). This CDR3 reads CASSFRAVSSYEQYF. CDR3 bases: TGTGCCAGCAGTTTTAGGGCCGTGTCTTCCTACGAGCAGTACTTC.

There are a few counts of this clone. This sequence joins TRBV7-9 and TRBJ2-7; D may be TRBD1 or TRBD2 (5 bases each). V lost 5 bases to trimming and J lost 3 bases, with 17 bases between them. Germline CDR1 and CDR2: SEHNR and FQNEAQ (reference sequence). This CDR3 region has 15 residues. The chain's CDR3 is CASSVGTAIYYEQYF. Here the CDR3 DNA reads TGTGCCAGCAGCGTAGGGACGGCTATTTACTACGAGCAGTACTTC.